This TCR beta chain was recorded in a study of blood T cell repertoires in COVID-19. Enrolment of Seattle patients took place during active infection, and they were followed longitudinally. The data were produced by immunoSEQ multiplex PCR, yet TCRdb's version contains in-frame clones alone and is incomplete. The profile shows over 200,000 clones, about 87% of them singletons. The V end was cut by 0 bases, the J end by 8 bases, with 13 bases between. The CDR3 loop spans 15 amino acids. The germline V gene has CDR1 KGHSH and CDR2 LQKENI. The sample was peripheral blood. This sequence was found in a man aged 25 to 45 with COVID-19, enrolled during active disease. The chain joins TRBV18 to TRBJ1-4; D unresolved. The CDR3 loop reads CASSPPEGRNEKLFF. The CDR3 DNA reads as TGTGCCAGCTCACCACCGGAGGGAAGGAACGAAAAACTGTTTTTT. Using reference TRBV18 and TRBJ1-4 for the parts outside the CDR3, the full variable domain is NAGVMQNPRHLVRRRGQEARLRCSPMKGHSHVYWYRQLPEEGLKFMVYLQKENIIDESGMPKERFSAEFPKEGPSILRIQQVVRGDSAAYFCASSPPEGRNEKLFFGSGTQLSVL.